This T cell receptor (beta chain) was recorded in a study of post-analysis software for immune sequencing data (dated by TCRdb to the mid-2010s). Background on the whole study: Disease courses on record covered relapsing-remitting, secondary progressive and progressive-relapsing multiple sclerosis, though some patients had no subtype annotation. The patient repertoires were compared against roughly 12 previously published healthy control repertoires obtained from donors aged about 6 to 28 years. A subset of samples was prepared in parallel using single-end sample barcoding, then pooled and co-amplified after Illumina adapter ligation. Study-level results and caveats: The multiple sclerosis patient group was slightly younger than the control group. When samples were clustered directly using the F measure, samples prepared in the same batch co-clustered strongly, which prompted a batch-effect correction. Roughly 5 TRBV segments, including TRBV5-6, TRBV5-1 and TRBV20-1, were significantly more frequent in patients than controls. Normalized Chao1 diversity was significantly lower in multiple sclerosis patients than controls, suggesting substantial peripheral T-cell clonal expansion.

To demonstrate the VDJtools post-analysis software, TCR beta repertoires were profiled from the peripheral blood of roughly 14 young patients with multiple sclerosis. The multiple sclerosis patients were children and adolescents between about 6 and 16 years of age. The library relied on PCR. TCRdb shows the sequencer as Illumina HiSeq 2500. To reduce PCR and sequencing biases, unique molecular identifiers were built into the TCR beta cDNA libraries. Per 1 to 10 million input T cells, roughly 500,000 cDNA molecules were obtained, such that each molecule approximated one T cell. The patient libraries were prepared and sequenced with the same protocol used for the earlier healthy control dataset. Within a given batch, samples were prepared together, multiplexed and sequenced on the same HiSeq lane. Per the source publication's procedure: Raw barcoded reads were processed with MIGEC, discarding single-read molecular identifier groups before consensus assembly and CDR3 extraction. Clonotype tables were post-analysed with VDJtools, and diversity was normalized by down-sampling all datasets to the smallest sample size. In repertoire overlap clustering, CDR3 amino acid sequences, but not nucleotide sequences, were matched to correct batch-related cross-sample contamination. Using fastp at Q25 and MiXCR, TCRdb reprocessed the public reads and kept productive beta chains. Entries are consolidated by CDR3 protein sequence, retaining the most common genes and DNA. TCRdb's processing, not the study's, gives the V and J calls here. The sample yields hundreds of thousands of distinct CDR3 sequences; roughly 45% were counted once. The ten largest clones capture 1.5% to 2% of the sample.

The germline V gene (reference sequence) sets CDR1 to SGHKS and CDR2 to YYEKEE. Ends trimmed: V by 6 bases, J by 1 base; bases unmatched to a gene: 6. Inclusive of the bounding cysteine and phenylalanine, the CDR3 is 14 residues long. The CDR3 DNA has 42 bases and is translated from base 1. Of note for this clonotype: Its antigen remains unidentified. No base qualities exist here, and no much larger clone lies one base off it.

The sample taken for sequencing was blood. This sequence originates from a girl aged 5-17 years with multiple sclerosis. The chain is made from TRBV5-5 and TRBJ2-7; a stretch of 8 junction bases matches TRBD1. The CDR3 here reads CASMRQGRSYEQYF. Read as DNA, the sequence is TGTGCCAGCATGAGACAGGGGCGATCCTACGAGCAGTACTTC.